This T cell receptor beta chain was found in a study of shared clonotypes between healthy human individuals. The CDR3 sequence is 13 residues long. The ends were cut back, 3 bases at V and 0 bases at J, with 5 bases in the middle. CDR1 is MNHEY, CDR2 SMNVEV, per germline (reference sequence). The data were produced by immunoSEQ multiplex PCR, yet TCRdb's version contains in-frame clones alone and is incomplete. The sample records about 2.1 million clones, around 93% being singletons. Turning to this clone: The same CDR3 can be traced to other DNA sequences in this sample.

Terminally differentiated effector memory CD45RA+ cells were excluded by CCR7 positive selection of CD45RO-negative cells. The genes are TRBV27 and TRBJ1-2, with D hard to call. This TCR was sampled from a man younger than 35 in good health. Some clones in this sample may be carry-over from other donors' samples. Specimen: naive CD8+ T cells from PBMCs. The CDR3 DNA reads as TGTGCCAGCAGTTTTGGGACTAACTATGGCTACACCTTC. This translates into CASSFGTNYGYTF.